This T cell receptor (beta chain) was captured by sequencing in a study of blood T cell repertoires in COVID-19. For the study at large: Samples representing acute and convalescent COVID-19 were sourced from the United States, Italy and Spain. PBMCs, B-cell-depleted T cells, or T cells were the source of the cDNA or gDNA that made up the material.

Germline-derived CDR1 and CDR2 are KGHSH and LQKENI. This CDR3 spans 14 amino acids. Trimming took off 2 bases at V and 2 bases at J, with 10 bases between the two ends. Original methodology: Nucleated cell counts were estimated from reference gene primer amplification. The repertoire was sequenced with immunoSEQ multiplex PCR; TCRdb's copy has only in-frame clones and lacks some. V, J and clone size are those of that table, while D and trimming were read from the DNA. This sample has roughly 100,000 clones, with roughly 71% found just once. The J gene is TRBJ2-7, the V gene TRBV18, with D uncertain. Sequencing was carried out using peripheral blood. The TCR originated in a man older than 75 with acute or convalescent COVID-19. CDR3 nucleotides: TGTGCCAGCTCACCAACCGTACAAGCCTACGAGCAGTACTTC. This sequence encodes CASSPTVQAYEQYF. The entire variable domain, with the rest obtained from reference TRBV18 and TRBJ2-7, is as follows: NAGVMQNPRHLVRRRGQEARLRCSPMKGHSHVYWYRQLPEEGLKFMVYLQKENIIDESGMPKERFSAEFPKEGPSILRIQQVVRGDSAAYFCASSPTVQAYEQYFGPGTRLTVT.